This T cell receptor beta chain was profiled in a study of blood T cell repertoires in COVID-19. As for the study in general: PBMCs, B-cell-depleted T cells, or T cells provided the cDNA or gDNA that made up the material.

J gave up 4 bases and V 7 bases, and 11 bases lay outside the gene matches. The CDR3 length is 16 residues. From germline, CDR1 is SGHRS and CDR2 YFSETQ. Method: immunoSEQ multiplex PCR; TCRdb's copy keeps in-frame clones and lacks some. This sample has 180,000 or so clones, with around 84% found just once. During active infection, Seattle patients enrolled and were then monitored through disease. The sequence was collected from a woman in her sixties or seventies with COVID-19, enrolled during active disease. V gene TRBV5-1 combines with J gene TRBJ2-6, with 7 positions matching TRBD2. The material sequenced was peripheral blood. The CDR3 spells CASAYGGSAGANVLTF. The CDR3 DNA reads as TGCGCCAGCGCCTACGGGGGGTCGGCAGGGGCCAACGTCCTGACTTTC.